Each of the 4 T cell receptor beta chains below was sequenced from the same sample in a study of T-cell reconstitution after alpha-beta-depleted transplantation in children. During its preparation, the TCRbeta library received unique molecular identifiers. TCRdb re-derived calls from the PCR reads in MiXCR, one entry per CDR3 protein. Of more than 400,000 distinct CDR3 sequences in the sample, 11% are singletons; the top ten hold approximately 15%. Source: PBMCs, mostly from graft donor cells, taken 180 days after TCRalphabeta/CD19-depleted stem cell transplant. The receptors derive from a female patient aged 2-15 years who had a stem cell transplant for aplastic anemia, so the T cells may come from the graft donor.

There are a few counts of this clonotype. The CDR3: CASSRGSLSTDTQYF. The DNA of the CDR3 is TGTGCCAGCAGCCGAGGCAGCCTCAGCACAGATACGCAGTATTTT. The chain carries TRBV7-2 and TRBJ2-3; D is uncertain. Germline V CDR1 and CDR2: SGHTA, FQGNSA. V was shortened by 5 bases and J by 0 bases, with 12 bases between the two germline ends. This CDR3 contains 15 residues.

This clonotype was detected many times. This chain joins TRBV20-1 and TRBJ2-1; D gene uncertain. V lost 1 base and J 12 bases, leaving 10 bases between the germline ends. CDR3 length: 11 amino acids. Germline CDR1 reads DFQATT; CDR2 reads SNEGSKA (reference sequence). CDR3 amino acids: CSARGNLRQFF. CDR3 nucleotide sequence: TGCAGTGCTAGAGGGAACCTAAGGCAGTTCTTC.

This clonotype has just a few counts. J is TRBJ2-3 and V is TRBV3-1; no clear D. CDR1 and CDR2 (germline): LGHDT, YNNKEL (reference sequence). This CDR3 spans 13 amino acids. V was clipped by 4 bases and J by 7 bases, with 12 bases between them. CDR3 region: CASSLWVQNTQYF. The CDR3 nucleotides are TGTGCCAGCAGCCTTTGGGTCCAAAATACGCAGTATTTT.

The chain combines TRBV18 with TRBJ1-2; D gene uncertain. Germline V gives CDR1 KGHSH, CDR2 LQKENI. The CDR3 covers 12 residues. The V end was cut by 2 bases, the J end by 7 bases, with 8 bases between. This CDR3 reads CASSPSGSGYTF. The CDR3 DNA follows: TGTGCCAGCTCACCATCGGGGAGTGGCTACACCTTC.